This T cell receptor (beta chain) was found in a study of identical twins. This clonotype was seen many times. TCRdb analysed the 5' RACE reads with MiXCR anew, one entry per CDR3 protein. The repertoire holds 420,000 or so distinct CDR3 sequences, with roughly 20% as singletons. The TCR originated in a man aged 50-60 years in good health. Sequenced input: naive T cells sorted from blood.

CDR3 DNA sequence: TGTGCCAGCAGGCTGCCCGGGTCCTACACCGGGGAGCTGTTTTTT. It is translated as CASRLPGSYTGELFF. The chain couples TRBV5-6 to TRBJ2-2; D gene ambiguous. With 5 bases removed from V and 3 bases from J, the gap between germline ends came to 14 bases. Per germline, CDR1 SGHDT and CDR2 YYEEEE. The CDR3 loop spans 15 amino acids.